A selection of T cell receptor beta chains follows, all from one sample in a study of shared clonotypes between healthy human individuals. Libraries were prepared by immunoSEQ multiplex PCR; TCRdb keeps only in-frame clonotypes and omits some of them. The sample lists some 2 million clones; just under 95% were seen once. Sequencing input: naive CD8+ T cells sorted from blood. All receptors come from a man between 18 and 35 years old in good health. CDR3s include the opening cysteine and the closing phenylalanine or tryptophan. Fields, in order: J gene, D gene, V gene, CDR3 protein. The D gene is left open where the match is weak.

TRBJ2-1	TRBD2	TRBV4-3	CASSQEWREGYNEQFF
TRBJ1-2	.	TRBV5-4	CASSLDWDNYGYTF
TRBJ2-7	TRBD2	TRBV14	CASSKVAGVSHEQYF
TRBJ1-5	.	TRBV14	CASSHMGQPQHF
TRBJ2-5	.	TRBV4-3	CASSRLLDETETQYF
TRBJ2-7	TRBD1	TRBV11-2	CASSPPTGENVHEQYF
TRBJ2-5	.	TRBV4-2	CASSRVAPSSQETQYF
TRBJ2-7	.	TRBV15	CATSIKQQPTYEQYF
TRBJ2-5	TRBD1	TRBV28	CASSFPGTAQETQYF
TRBJ2-7	.	TRBV4-3	CASSQLLATSYEQYF
TRBJ2-7	TRBD2	TRBV11-2	CASSPRTSGTYEQYF
TRBJ2-7	TRBD1	TRBV2	CASAEQGAGDEQYF
TRBJ2-5	.	TRBV7-9	CASSLSRGAGQETQYF
TRBJ2-7	TRBD1	TRBV25-1	CASSEEWEGTASYEQYF
TRBJ2-7	.	TRBV6-5	CASLAGFEQYF
TRBJ2-1	.	TRBV4-3	CASSQDRTSYNEQFF
TRBJ2-7	.	TRBV6-5	CASSYGVLTGPYEQYF
TRBJ2-3	.	TRBV5-1	CASSLWDGSTDTQYF
TRBJ1-5	.	TRBV9	CASSADSSNQPQHF
TRBJ1-2	.	TRBV6-5	CASSYFGGAYGYTF
TRBJ2-1	.	TRBV7-6	CASQRSWGASEEQFF
TRBJ2-5	TRBD1	TRBV7-9	CASSLPTGRETQYF